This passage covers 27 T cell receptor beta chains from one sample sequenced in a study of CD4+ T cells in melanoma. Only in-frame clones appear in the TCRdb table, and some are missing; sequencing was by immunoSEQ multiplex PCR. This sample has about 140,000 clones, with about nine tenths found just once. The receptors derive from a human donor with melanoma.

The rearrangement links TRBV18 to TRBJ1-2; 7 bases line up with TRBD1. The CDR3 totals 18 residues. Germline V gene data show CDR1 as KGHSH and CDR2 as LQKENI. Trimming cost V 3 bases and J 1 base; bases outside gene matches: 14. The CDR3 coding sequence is TGTGCCAGCTCACCGACCTCGGGAGGGGGCTCGGTTAACTATGGCTACACCTTC. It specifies CASSPTSGGGSVNYGYTF.

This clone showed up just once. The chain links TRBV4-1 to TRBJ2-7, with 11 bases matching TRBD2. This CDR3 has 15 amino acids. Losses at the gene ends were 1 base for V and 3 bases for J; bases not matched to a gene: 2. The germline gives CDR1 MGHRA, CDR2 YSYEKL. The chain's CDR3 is CASSQAGTSGYEQYF. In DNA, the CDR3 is TGCGCCAGCAGCCAAGCCGGGACTAGCGGCTACGAGCAGTACTTC.

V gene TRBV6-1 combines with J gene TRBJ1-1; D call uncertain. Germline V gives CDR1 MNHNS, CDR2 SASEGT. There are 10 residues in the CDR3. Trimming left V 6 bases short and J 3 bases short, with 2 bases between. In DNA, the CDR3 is TGTGCCAGCAGCTACACTGAAGCTTTCTTT. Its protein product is CASSYTEAFF.

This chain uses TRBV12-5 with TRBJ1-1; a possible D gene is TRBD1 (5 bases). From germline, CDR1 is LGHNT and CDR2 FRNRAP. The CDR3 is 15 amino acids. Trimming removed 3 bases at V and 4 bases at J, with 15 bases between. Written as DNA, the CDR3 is TGTGCTAGTGGTTTAACCCAGGGACGAGGCACTGAAGCTTTCTTT. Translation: CASGLTQGRGTEAFF.

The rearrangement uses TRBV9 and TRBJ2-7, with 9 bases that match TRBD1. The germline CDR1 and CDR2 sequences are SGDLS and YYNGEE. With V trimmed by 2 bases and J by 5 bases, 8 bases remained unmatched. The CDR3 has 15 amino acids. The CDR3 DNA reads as TGTGCCAGCAGCGTGGGGGGGGACAGGGCGGACGAGCAGTACTTC. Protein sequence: CASSVGGDRADEQYF.

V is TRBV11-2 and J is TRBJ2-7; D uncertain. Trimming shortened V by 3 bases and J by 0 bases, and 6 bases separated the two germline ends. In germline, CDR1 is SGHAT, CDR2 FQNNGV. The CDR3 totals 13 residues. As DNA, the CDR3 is TGTGCCAGCAGCTTTCACTCCTCCTACGAGCAGTACTTC. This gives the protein CASSFHSSYEQYF.

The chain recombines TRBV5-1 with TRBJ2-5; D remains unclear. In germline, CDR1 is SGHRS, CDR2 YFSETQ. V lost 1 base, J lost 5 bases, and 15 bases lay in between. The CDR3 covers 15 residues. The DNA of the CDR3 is TGCGCCAGCAGCTTGAACGGCCGCCGGACGGAGACCCAGTACTTC. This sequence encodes CASSLNGRRTETQYF.

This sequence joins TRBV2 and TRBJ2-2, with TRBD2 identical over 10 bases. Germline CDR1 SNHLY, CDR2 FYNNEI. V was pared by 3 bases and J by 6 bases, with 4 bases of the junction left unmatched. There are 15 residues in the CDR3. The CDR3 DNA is TGTGCCAGCAGTGACAGCGGGGGGGGTCCCGGGGAGCTGTTTTTT. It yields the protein CASSDSGGGPGELFF.

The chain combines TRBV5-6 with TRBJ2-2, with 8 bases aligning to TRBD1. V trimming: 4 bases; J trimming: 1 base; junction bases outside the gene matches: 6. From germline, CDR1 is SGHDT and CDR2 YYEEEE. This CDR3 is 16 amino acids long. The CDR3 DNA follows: TGTGCCAGCAGCACGCTTGGACAGGGGAACACCGGGGAGCTGTTTTTT. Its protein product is CASSTLGQGNTGELFF.

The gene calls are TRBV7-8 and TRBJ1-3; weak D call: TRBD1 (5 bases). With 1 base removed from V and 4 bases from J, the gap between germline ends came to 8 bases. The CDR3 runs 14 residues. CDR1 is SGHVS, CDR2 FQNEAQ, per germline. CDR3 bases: TGTGCCAGCAGCTTAGACAGGAGAGGAAACACCATATATTTT. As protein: CASSLDRRGNTIYF.

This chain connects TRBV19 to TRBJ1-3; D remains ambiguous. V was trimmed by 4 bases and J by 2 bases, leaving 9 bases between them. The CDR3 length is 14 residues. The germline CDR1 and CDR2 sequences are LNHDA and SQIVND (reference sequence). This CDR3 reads CASSRGMPGNTIYF. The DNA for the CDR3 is TGTGCCAGTAGTAGGGGTATGCCTGGAAACACCATATATTTT.

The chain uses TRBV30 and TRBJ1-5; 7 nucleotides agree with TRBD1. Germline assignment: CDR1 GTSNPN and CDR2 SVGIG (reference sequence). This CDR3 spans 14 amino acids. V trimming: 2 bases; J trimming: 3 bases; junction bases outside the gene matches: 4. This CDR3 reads CAWSRGTANQPQHF. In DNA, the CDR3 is TGTGCCTGGAGTCGAGGGACAGCCAATCAGCCCCAGCATTTT.

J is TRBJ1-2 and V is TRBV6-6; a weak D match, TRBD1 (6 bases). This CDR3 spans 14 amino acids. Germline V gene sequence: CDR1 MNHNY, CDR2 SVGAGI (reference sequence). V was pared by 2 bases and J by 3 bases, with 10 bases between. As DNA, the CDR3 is TGTGCCAGCAGTTACACGGACAGCCACTATGGCTACACCTTC. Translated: CASSYTDSHYGYTF.

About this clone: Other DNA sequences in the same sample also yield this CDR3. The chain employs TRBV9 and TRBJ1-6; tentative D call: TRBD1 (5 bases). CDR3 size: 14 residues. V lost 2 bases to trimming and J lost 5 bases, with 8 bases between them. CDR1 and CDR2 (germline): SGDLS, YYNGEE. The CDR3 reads CASSVGRDNSPLHF. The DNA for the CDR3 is TGTGCCAGCAGCGTCGGCAGGGATAATTCACCCCTCCACTTT.

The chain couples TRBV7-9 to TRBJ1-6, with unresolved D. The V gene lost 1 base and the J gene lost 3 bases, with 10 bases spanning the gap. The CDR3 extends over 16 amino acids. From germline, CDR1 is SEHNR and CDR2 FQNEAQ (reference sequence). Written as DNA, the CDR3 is TGTGCCAGCAGCTTAGGGGCAGGAGTCTATAATTCACCCCTCCACTTT. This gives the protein CASSLGAGVYNSPLHF.

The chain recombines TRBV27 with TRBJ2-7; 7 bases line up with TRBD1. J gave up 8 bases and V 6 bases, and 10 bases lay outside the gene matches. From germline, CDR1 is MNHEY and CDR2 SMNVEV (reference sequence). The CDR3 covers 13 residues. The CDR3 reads CASSLNRGLQQYF. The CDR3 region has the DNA TGTGCCAGCAGCCTAAACAGGGGATTGCAGCAGTACTTC.

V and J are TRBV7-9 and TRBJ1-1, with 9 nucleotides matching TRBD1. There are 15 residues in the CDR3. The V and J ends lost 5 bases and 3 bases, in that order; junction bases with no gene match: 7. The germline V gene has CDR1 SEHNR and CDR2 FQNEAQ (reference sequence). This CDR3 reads CASSETDRGDTEAFF. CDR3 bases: TGTGCCAGCAGCGAAACGGACAGGGGAGACACTGAAGCTTTCTTT.

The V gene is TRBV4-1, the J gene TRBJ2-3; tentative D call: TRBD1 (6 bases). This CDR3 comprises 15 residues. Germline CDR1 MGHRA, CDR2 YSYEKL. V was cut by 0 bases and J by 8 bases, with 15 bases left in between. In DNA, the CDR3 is TGCGCCAGCAGCCAAGAGGGGGCGCAGATGGGTACGCAGTATTTT. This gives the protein CASSQEGAQMGTQYF.

The CDR3 coding sequence is TGTGCCACCAGCAGAGATAGGGGCGGACAGGGTACCAAAAACATTCAGTACTTC. Translation: CATSRDRGGQGTKNIQYF. The chain couples TRBV15 to TRBJ2-4; 8 bases fit TRBD1. Germline-derived CDR1 and CDR2 are LNHNV and YYDKDF (reference sequence). J lost 2 bases, V lost 0 bases, and 9 bases had no gene match. The CDR3 totals 18 residues.

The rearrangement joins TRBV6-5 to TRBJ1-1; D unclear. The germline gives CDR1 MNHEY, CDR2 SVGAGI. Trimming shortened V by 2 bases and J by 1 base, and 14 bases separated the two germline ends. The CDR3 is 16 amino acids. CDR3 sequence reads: CASSYSGTLKNTEAFF. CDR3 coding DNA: TGTGCCAGCAGTTACAGCGGAACCCTTAAGAACACTGAAGCTTTCTTT.

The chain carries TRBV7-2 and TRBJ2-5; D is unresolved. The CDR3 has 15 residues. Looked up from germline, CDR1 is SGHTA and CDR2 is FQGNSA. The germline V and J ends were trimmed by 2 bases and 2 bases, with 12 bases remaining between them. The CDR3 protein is CASSLQYGPQETQYF. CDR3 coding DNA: TGTGCCAGCAGCTTACAATACGGGCCGCAAGAGACCCAGTACTTC.

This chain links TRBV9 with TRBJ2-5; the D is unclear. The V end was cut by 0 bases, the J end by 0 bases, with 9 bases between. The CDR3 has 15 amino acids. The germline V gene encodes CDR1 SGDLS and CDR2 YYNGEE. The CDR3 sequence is CASSVATAYQETQYF. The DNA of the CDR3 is TGTGCCAGCAGCGTAGCGACGGCGTACCAAGAGACCCAGTACTTC. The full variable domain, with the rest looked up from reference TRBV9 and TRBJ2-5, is DSGVTQTPKHLITATGQRVTLRCSPRSGDLSVYWYQQSLDQGLQFLIQYYNGEERAKGNILERFSAQQFPDLHSELNLSSLELGDSALYFCASSVATAYQETQYFGPGTRLLVL.

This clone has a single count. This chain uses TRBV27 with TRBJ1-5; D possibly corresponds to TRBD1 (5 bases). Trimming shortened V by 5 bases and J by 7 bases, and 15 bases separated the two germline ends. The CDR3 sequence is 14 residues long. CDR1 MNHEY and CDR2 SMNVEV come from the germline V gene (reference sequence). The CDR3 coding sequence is TGTGCCAGCAGTAGCGCGGGGGGGATCCAGCCCCAGCATTTT. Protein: CASSSAGGIQPQHF.

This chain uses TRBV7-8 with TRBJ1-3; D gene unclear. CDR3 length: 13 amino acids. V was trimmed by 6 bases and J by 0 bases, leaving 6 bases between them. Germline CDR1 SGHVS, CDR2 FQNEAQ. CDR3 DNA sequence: TGTGCCAGCAGGTCCTACTCTGGAAACACCATATATTTT. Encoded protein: CASRSYSGNTIYF.

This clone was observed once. CDR3 nucleotides: TGTGCCAGCAGCTTGGCAGGGCGAGATAATTCACCCCTCCACTTT. Protein sequence: CASSLAGRDNSPLHF. The chain combines TRBV5-5 with TRBJ1-6; D is perhaps TRBD1 (5 bases). V lost 0 bases, J lost 5 bases, and 9 bases lay in between. CDR3 length: 15 residues. Germline V gene lookup returns CDR1 SGHKS and CDR2 YYEKEE (reference sequence).

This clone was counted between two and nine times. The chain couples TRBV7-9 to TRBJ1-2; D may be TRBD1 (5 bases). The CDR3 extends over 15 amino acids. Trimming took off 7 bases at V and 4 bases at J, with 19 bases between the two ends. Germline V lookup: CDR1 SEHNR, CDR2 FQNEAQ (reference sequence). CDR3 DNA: TGTGCCAGCACCCATCAGCGCAGGGATGTCTATGGCTACACCTTC. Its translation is CASTHQRRDVYGYTF.

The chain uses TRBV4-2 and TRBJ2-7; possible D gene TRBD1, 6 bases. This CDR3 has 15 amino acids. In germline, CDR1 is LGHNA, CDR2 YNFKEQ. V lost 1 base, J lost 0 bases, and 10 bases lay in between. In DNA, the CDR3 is TGTGCCAGCAGCCAAGCGTGGACAGACTCCTACGAGCAGTACTTC. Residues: CASSQAWTDSYEQYF.